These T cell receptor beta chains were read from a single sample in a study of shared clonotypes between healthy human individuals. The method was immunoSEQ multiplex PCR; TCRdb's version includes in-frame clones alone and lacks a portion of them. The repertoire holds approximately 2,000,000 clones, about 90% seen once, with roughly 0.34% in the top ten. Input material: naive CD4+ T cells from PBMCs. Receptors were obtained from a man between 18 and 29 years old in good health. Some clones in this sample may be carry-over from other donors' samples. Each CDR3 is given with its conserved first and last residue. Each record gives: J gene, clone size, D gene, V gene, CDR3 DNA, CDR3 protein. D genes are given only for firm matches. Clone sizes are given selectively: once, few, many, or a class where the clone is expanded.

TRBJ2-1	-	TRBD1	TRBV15	TGTGCCACTACGGACAGGGGACACTACAATGAGCAGTTCTTC	CATTDRGHYNEQFF
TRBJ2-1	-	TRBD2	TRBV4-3	TGCGCCAGCAGCCAGGGCCCCCGGACTAGCGGGAGTCCCCCCAATGAGCAGTTCTTC	CASSQGPRTSGSPPNEQFF
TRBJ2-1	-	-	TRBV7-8	TGTGCCAGCAGCTTTCAGGGGCTAACTGAGCAGTTCTTC	CASSFQGLTEQFF
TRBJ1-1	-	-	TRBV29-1	TGCAGCGTTGCGAACACTGAAGCTTTCTTT	CSVANTEAFF
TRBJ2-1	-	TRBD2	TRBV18	TGTGCCAGCTCACCACCCTCCCTAGCGGCTTACAATGAGCAGTTCTTC	CASSPPSLAAYNEQFF
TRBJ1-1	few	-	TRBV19	TGTGCCAGTAGTATAGCCCCCATGAACACTGAAGCTTTCTTT	CASSIAPMNTEAFF
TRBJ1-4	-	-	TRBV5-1	TGCGCCAGCAGCTTGTTTGGCACGACAACTAATGAAAAACTGTTTTTT	CASSLFGTTTNEKLFF
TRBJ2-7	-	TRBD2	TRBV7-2	TGTGCCAGCAGCCTAGTCCTAGCGGGAGGAACCGAGCAGTACTTC	CASSLVLAGGTEQYF
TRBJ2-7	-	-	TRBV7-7	TGTGCCAGCAGCTTAGGGCAGGGGAGGTACGAGCAGTACTTC	CASSLGQGRYEQYF
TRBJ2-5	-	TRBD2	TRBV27	TGTGCCAGCAGTCCTAGCGGAGCCACGGAGACCCAGTACTTC	CASSPSGATETQYF
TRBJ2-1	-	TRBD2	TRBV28	TGTGCCAGCAGTTCTTTGGCTAGCGGGAGGAGCTCCTACAATGAGCAGTTCTTC	CASSSLASGRSSYNEQFF
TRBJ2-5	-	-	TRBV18	TGTGCCAGCTCATGGACGGTAGAGACCCAGTACTTC	CASSWTVETQYF
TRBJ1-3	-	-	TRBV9	TGTGCCAGCAGCCCCGCGGGACCTCTAGGAAACACCATATATTTT	CASSPAGPLGNTIYF
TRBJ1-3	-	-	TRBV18	TGTGCCAGCTCACCAGGGCAGCAATCCGCGGGAAACACCATATATTTT	CASSPGQQSAGNTIYF
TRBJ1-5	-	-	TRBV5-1	TGCGCCAGCAGCTGGGCGCGGGGGGAGCCCCAGCATTTT	CASSWARGEPQHF
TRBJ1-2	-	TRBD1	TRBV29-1	TGCAGCGTTGAGTTTGGGGACAGATATGGCTACACCTTC	CSVEFGDRYGYTF
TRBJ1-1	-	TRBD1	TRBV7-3	TGTGCCAGCAGCTCCAGGACAGGGCGAGCTTTCTTT	CASSSRTGRAFF
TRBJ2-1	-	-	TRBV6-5	TGTGCCAGCAGTAATTGGCGTGAGCAGTTCTTC	CASSNWREQFF